Listed below are T cell receptor beta chains from one sample, sequenced in a study of regulatory T cells in long-lasting Graves disease. TCRdb independently ran MiXCR on the multiplex PCR reads; one entry per CDR3 protein. Of approximately 490,000 distinct CDR3 sequences listed, around 15% are singletons. The same data also contributed to another study, on T cells in Graves' hyperthyroidism and ophthalmopathy.

The sample in question was peripheral blood mononuclear cells (PBMCs), obtained at new diagnosis, from a patient treated with antithyroid drugs. The source is a man in his forties with Graves disease. Both conserved end residues are part of each CDR3. The order of the fields is V gene, J gene, D gene, clone size, CDR3 DNA, CDR3 protein. D genes are given only for firm matches. The size of a clone is reported for some rows only, either as once, few or many, or as a class for expanded clones.

v_gene: TRBV28; j_gene: TRBJ2-3; d_gene: NA; abundance: NA; CDR3nt: TGTGCCAGCAGTTCCCTCGGGAGAGGGACAGATACGCAGTATTTT; CDR3aa: CASSSLGRGTDTQYF
v_gene: TRBV30; j_gene: TRBJ1-5; d_gene: NA; abundance: NA; CDR3nt: TGTGCCTGGAGTGTACGCGGGGCAGGCAATCAGCCCCAGCATTTT; CDR3aa: CAWSVRGAGNQPQHF
v_gene: TRBV7-9; j_gene: TRBJ2-1; d_gene: TRBD2; abundance: few; CDR3nt: TGTGCCAGCAGCCCGCGGACTAGCGGGAGGGACAATGAGCAGTTCTTC; CDR3aa: CASSPRTSGRDNEQFF
v_gene: TRBV5-1; j_gene: TRBJ2-7; d_gene: NA; abundance: few; CDR3nt: TGCGCCCCATCGGTTTACGAGCAGTACTTC; CDR3aa: CAPSVYEQYF
v_gene: TRBV29-1; j_gene: TRBJ1-1; d_gene: NA; abundance: few; CDR3nt: TGCAGCGTTGAAGTTGATAGTAGGTGGAGGACAGCCGAAGTTTTCTTT; CDR3aa: CSVEVDSRWRTAEVFF
v_gene: TRBV20-1; j_gene: TRBJ1-4; d_gene: NA; abundance: NA; CDR3nt: TGCAGTGCTAGTCAGGGGCTTACTAATGAAAAACTGTTTTTT; CDR3aa: CSASQGLTNEKLFF
v_gene: TRBV24-1; j_gene: TRBJ1-2; d_gene: NA; abundance: many; CDR3nt: TGTGCCACCAGTGATTTATCCAGGACCTATGGCTACACCTTC; CDR3aa: CATSDLSRTYGYTF
v_gene: TRBV6-5; j_gene: TRBJ2-1; d_gene: TRBD1; abundance: many; CDR3nt: TGTGCCAGCAGTTACTCTGGGGGACAGGGCCCTTTAAACGTTTACAATGAGCAGTTCTTC; CDR3aa: CASSYSGGQGPLNVYNEQFF
v_gene: TRBV7-9; j_gene: TRBJ2-3; d_gene: NA; abundance: few; CDR3nt: TGTGCCAGCAGCTTTGGGGGCTCCCCGCAGTATTTT; CDR3aa: CASSFGGSPQYF
v_gene: TRBV5-1; j_gene: TRBJ2-3; d_gene: NA; abundance: NA; CDR3nt: TGTGCCAGCAGCGTACGCGGGTTGGTAGCGGATAGAAAAGATACGCAGTATTTT; CDR3aa: CASSVRGLVADRKDTQYF
v_gene: TRBV7-9; j_gene: TRBJ2-7; d_gene: NA; abundance: few; CDR3nt: TGTGCCAGCAGCTTAACTTTCTCCGGGACGGGGACCTACGAGCAGTACTTC; CDR3aa: CASSLTFSGTGTYEQYF
v_gene: TRBV28; j_gene: TRBJ1-3; d_gene: NA; abundance: many; CDR3nt: TGTGCCAGCAGTTTCACAGTCTCTGGAAACACCATATATTTT; CDR3aa: CASSFTVSGNTIYF
v_gene: TRBV27; j_gene: TRBJ2-1; d_gene: TRBD2; abundance: many; CDR3nt: TGTGCCAGCAGTAAACGACTAGCGGGAGCAGGTCGCAATGAGCAGTTCTTC; CDR3aa: CASSKRLAGAGRNEQFF
v_gene: TRBV5-1; j_gene: TRBJ2-3; d_gene: NA; abundance: many; CDR3nt: TGTGCCAGCAGCTTAACAGCGGATACGCAGTATTTT; CDR3aa: CASSLTADTQYF
v_gene: TRBV6-5; j_gene: TRBJ2-1; d_gene: NA; abundance: NA; CDR3nt: TGTGCCAGCAGTTACTCGAAAACTCGGGAGCAGTTCTTC; CDR3aa: CASSYSKTREQFF
v_gene: TRBV18; j_gene: TRBJ1-3; d_gene: TRBD1; abundance: NA; CDR3nt: TGTGCCAGCTCACCCCTCGCGGCAGGGGGCTCTGGAAACACCATATATTTT; CDR3aa: CASSPLAAGGSGNTIYF
v_gene: TRBV5-1; j_gene: TRBJ2-4; d_gene: TRBD1; abundance: NA; CDR3nt: TGCGCCAGCACTCCGGGACAGGGAGACATTCAGTACTTC; CDR3aa: CASTPGQGDIQYF
v_gene: TRBV15; j_gene: TRBJ2-7; d_gene: TRBD2; abundance: many; CDR3nt: TGTGCCACCAGCAGAGGCGGGAGGGAATACGAGCAGTACTTC; CDR3aa: CATSRGGREYEQYF
v_gene: TRBV20-1; j_gene: TRBJ1-5; d_gene: NA; abundance: many; CDR3nt: TGCAGTGCTAGAGATGACGGGAAAAATCAGCCCCAGCATTTT; CDR3aa: CSARDDGKNQPQHF
v_gene: TRBV7-9; j_gene: TRBJ2-3; d_gene: TRBD1; abundance: NA; CDR3nt: TGTGCCAGCAGCCGAGGGGGACAGGGGAAAGATACGCAGTATTTT; CDR3aa: CASSRGGQGKDTQYF
v_gene: TRBV10-3; j_gene: TRBJ2-1; d_gene: TRBD2; abundance: many; CDR3nt: TGTGCCATCACGAAGGGACTAGCGGGAGACCTCTCCTACAATGAGCAGTTCTTC; CDR3aa: CAITKGLAGDLSYNEQFF
v_gene: TRBV20-1; j_gene: TRBJ2-7; d_gene: NA; abundance: NA; CDR3nt: TGCAGTGCCCCTACCCGAACGGGGCAGTACTTC; CDR3aa: CSAPTRTGQYF
v_gene: TRBV30; j_gene: TRBJ1-2; d_gene: NA; abundance: NA; CDR3nt: TGTGCCTGGAGTCCTGGCGGCTATGGCTACACCTTC; CDR3aa: CAWSPGGYGYTF
v_gene: TRBV2; j_gene: TRBJ2-3; d_gene: TRBD2; abundance: NA; CDR3nt: TGTGCCAGCAGTGATAGGGGCGGGGGGGCGCTAGATACGCAGTATTTT; CDR3aa: CASSDRGGGALDTQYF
v_gene: TRBV12-5; j_gene: TRBJ2-1; d_gene: NA; abundance: many; CDR3nt: TGTGCTAGTGGTTTGCCCAGGCCGGGGTACAACTCTCATGAGCAGTTCTTC; CDR3aa: CASGLPRPGYNSHEQFF
v_gene: TRBV5-1; j_gene: TRBJ2-2; d_gene: TRBD1; abundance: many; CDR3nt: TGCGCCAGCAGCGCGGACAGGGCGAGGACCGGGGAGCTGTTTTTT; CDR3aa: CASSADRARTGELFF
v_gene: TRBV6-2/TRBV6-3; j_gene: TRBJ2-7; d_gene: NA; abundance: few; CDR3nt: TGTGCCAGCACCAATAACCCCTACGAGCAGTACTTC; CDR3aa: CASTNNPYEQYF
v_gene: TRBV27; j_gene: TRBJ1-2; d_gene: NA; abundance: few; CDR3nt: TGTGCCAGCAGCCCAGACACCCTCCTGGATGGCTACACCTTC; CDR3aa: CASSPDTLLDGYTF
v_gene: TRBV27; j_gene: TRBJ2-3; d_gene: NA; abundance: many; CDR3nt: TGTGCCAGCAGTTTATTTCGAGACAGATTAGATACGCAGTATTTT; CDR3aa: CASSLFRDRLDTQYF
v_gene: TRBV7-6; j_gene: TRBJ1-6; d_gene: NA; abundance: few; CDR3nt: TGTGCCAGCAGCTTACGGCCAGACAGTAATTCACCCCTCCACTTT; CDR3aa: CASSLRPDSNSPLHF
v_gene: TRBV29-1; j_gene: TRBJ1-4; d_gene: NA; abundance: few; CDR3nt: TGCAGCGTTGGAGTGTTACGTGAAAAACTGTTTTTT; CDR3aa: CSVGVLREKLFF
v_gene: TRBV30; j_gene: TRBJ2-1; d_gene: TRBD1; abundance: few; CDR3nt: TGTGCCTGGACCGACCGCCGGGACAGGGTTGACTACAATGAGCAGTTCTTC; CDR3aa: CAWTDRRDRVDYNEQFF
v_gene: TRBV11-2; j_gene: TRBJ2-7; d_gene: NA; abundance: many; CDR3nt: TGTGCCAGCAGCTGGACATCTTCCTCCTACGAGCAGTACTTC; CDR3aa: CASSWTSSSYEQYF
v_gene: TRBV3-1; j_gene: TRBJ2-3; d_gene: NA; abundance: many; CDR3nt: TGTGCCAGCAGCCACCCGGCGGGAGATACGCAGTATTTT; CDR3aa: CASSHPAGDTQYF
v_gene: TRBV20-1; j_gene: TRBJ2-7; d_gene: NA; abundance: many; CDR3nt: TGCAGTGCTAACCGGGACAACCACTACGAGCAGTACTTC; CDR3aa: CSANRDNHYEQYF
v_gene: TRBV20-1; j_gene: TRBJ2-7; d_gene: NA; abundance: NA; CDR3nt: TGCAGTGTCTCCCCTCCCTTAGGCGAGCAGTACTTC; CDR3aa: CSVSPPLGEQYF
v_gene: TRBV29-1; j_gene: TRBJ2-1; d_gene: NA; abundance: many; CDR3nt: TGCAGCGTTGGGGGGGTGCAGGGCAGTACCTACAATGAGCAGTTCTTC; CDR3aa: CSVGGVQGSTYNEQFF
v_gene: TRBV25-1; j_gene: TRBJ1-4; d_gene: NA; abundance: few; CDR3nt: TGTGCCAGCAGTGAATCCCCGTCTGGGAAACTGTTTTTT; CDR3aa: CASSESPSGKLFF
v_gene: TRBV2; j_gene: TRBJ2-3; d_gene: NA; abundance: many; CDR3nt: TGTGCCAGCAGTGATGGGAGAGGCACAGATACGCAGTATTTT; CDR3aa: CASSDGRGTDTQYF
v_gene: TRBV18; j_gene: TRBJ1-2; d_gene: NA; abundance: many; CDR3nt: TGTGCCAGCTCAGGGCGGACAAGAGCTAACTATGGCTACACCTTC; CDR3aa: CASSGRTRANYGYTF
v_gene: TRBV12-3/TRBV12-4; j_gene: TRBJ2-2; d_gene: TRBD2; abundance: many; CDR3nt: TGTGCCAGCAGTCCGTTAGCGGGAGCCACCGGGGAGCTGTTTTTT; CDR3aa: CASSPLAGATGELFF
v_gene: TRBV9; j_gene: TRBJ2-7; d_gene: NA; abundance: NA; CDR3nt: TGTGCCAGCAGCGTAGGTTCCGACAGCACCTTCGAGCAGTACTTC; CDR3aa: CASSVGSDSTFEQYF
v_gene: TRBV5-1; j_gene: TRBJ2-3; d_gene: NA; abundance: many; CDR3nt: TGCGCCAGCAGCTTGTTGCCAGATTTTACAGATACGCAGTATTTT; CDR3aa: CASSLLPDFTDTQYF
v_gene: TRBV28; j_gene: TRBJ1-5; d_gene: TRBD1; abundance: NA; CDR3nt: TGTGCCAGCAGAGCGGACAGGGTTCAGCCCCAGCATTTT; CDR3aa: CASRADRVQPQHF
v_gene: TRBV12-3/TRBV12-4; j_gene: TRBJ2-7; d_gene: NA; abundance: many; CDR3nt: TGTGCCAGCAGTCAGGCCCAAGGCTCCTACGAGCAGTACTTC; CDR3aa: CASSQAQGSYEQYF
v_gene: TRBV5-1; j_gene: TRBJ2-7; d_gene: TRBD2; abundance: many; CDR3nt: TGCGCCAGCAGCACCGGACTAGCCAAAACCTACGAGCAGTACTTC; CDR3aa: CASSTGLAKTYEQYF
v_gene: TRBV29-1; j_gene: TRBJ1-1; d_gene: NA; abundance: NA; CDR3nt: TGCAGCGTCCCCGGGGCCCGCGACACTGAAGCTTTCTTT; CDR3aa: CSVPGARDTEAFF
v_gene: TRBV7-8; j_gene: TRBJ2-7; d_gene: NA; abundance: many; CDR3nt: TGTGCCAGCAGCGGGCGCCCAGGGGCGACCTACGAGCAGTACTTC; CDR3aa: CASSGRPGATYEQYF
v_gene: TRBV6-1; j_gene: TRBJ2-5; d_gene: TRBD1; abundance: many; CDR3nt: TGTGCCAGCAGCCGAGCCTGGACAGGGGGCGAGACCCAGTACTTC; CDR3aa: CASSRAWTGGETQYF
v_gene: TRBV20-1; j_gene: TRBJ2-3; d_gene: TRBD2; abundance: NA; CDR3nt: TGCAGTGCTACTTCCCTGGCGGGAGTGGGGCCAGATACGCAGTATTTT; CDR3aa: CSATSLAGVGPDTQYF
v_gene: TRBV18; j_gene: TRBJ2-3; d_gene: TRBD2; abundance: many; CDR3nt: TGTGCCAGCTCACGGTCGACTAGCGGACGGTCCACAGATACGCAGTATTTT; CDR3aa: CASSRSTSGRSTDTQYF
v_gene: TRBV10-3; j_gene: TRBJ2-2; d_gene: NA; abundance: many; CDR3nt: TGTGCCACCATAAAAGAGACAGGAGGAGGCACCGGGGAGCTGTTTTTT; CDR3aa: CATIKETGGGTGELFF
v_gene: TRBV28; j_gene: TRBJ1-5; d_gene: NA; abundance: few; CDR3nt: TGTGCCAGCAGTCCGGGCGGGGCGGGGCAGCCCCAGCATTTT; CDR3aa: CASSPGGAGQPQHF
v_gene: TRBV2; j_gene: TRBJ2-7; d_gene: TRBD2; abundance: many; CDR3nt: TGTGCCAGCAGTGGTCGGCTAGCGGGGAGCCTCGAGCAGTACTTC; CDR3aa: CASSGRLAGSLEQYF
v_gene: TRBV30; j_gene: TRBJ2-1; d_gene: NA; abundance: many; CDR3nt: TGTGCCTGGAAAAAGACAGTACGCAATGAGCAGTTCTTC; CDR3aa: CAWKKTVRNEQFF
v_gene: TRBV2; j_gene: TRBJ1-1; d_gene: NA; abundance: many; CDR3nt: TGTGCCAGCCAGGACAGCATGAACACTGAAGCTTTCTTT; CDR3aa: CASQDSMNTEAFF
v_gene: TRBV24-1; j_gene: TRBJ2-5; d_gene: NA; abundance: many; CDR3nt: TGTGCCACCAGTGATTTGGAGACCCAGTACTTC; CDR3aa: CATSDLETQYF
v_gene: TRBV6-2/TRBV6-3; j_gene: TRBJ1-1; d_gene: NA; abundance: many; CDR3nt: TGTGCCAGCAGTTACTCGTGGGCAGGGGCGGCGAACACTGAAGCTTTCTTT; CDR3aa: CASSYSWAGAANTEAFF